These 10 T cell receptor beta chains were sequenced from one sample in a study of cytomegalovirus exposure and HLA in healthy donors. The PCR contained 60 Vbeta and 13 Jbeta primers. The data were produced by immunoSEQ multiplex PCR, yet TCRdb's version contains in-frame clones alone and is incomplete. Here the sample spans about 95,000 clones, about 73% being singletons. Sequencing was done on a sample of PBMCs. The receptors were sampled from a woman aged 45-65 years in good health and CMV-seropositive.

The gene calls are TRBV5-1 and TRBJ1-4; 7 bases fit TRBD1. This CDR3 has 15 amino acids. Losses at the gene ends were 3 bases for V and 4 bases for J; bases not matched to a gene: 6. CDR1 and CDR2 (germline): SGHRS, YFSETQ. CDR3 amino acids: CASSSQGVINEKLFF. The CDR3 nucleotides read TGCGCCAGCAGCTCCCAGGGGGTGATTAATGAAAAACTGTTTTTT.

J is TRBJ1-5 and V is TRBV7-2, with TRBD1 as a possible D gene (6 bases). The CDR3 sequence is 16 residues long. V lost 0 bases, J lost 9 bases, and 18 bases lay in between. Per the germline V gene, CDR1 is SGHTA and CDR2 is FQGNSA. The CDR3, as DNA: TGTGCCAGCAGCTTAGCTTTAGGGGGAAGGGGTTGGCCCCAGCATTTT. It codes for CASSLALGGRGWPQHF.

The chain employs TRBV6-5 and TRBJ2-7, with D perhaps TRBD2 (5 bases). The ends were cut back, 8 bases at V and 3 bases at J, with 20 bases in the middle. Germline CDR1 MNHEY, CDR2 SVGAGI. CDR3 length: 15 residues. The CDR3 here is CASSRGRFDFYEQYF. The CDR3 coding sequence is TGTGCCAGCTCCCGAGGGCGATTCGATTTCTACGAGCAGTACTTC.

The J gene is TRBJ2-7, the V gene TRBV6-6, with 10 bases fitting TRBD2. This CDR3 has 14 amino acids. The V gene's germline CDR1 is MNHNY and CDR2 SVGAGI (reference sequence). The V segment lost 7 bases and the J segment 5 bases; nucleotides outside the gene matches: 8. The CDR3 bases are TGTGCCAGCAAGCTAGCGGGAGACCCCCACGAGCAGTACTTC. Translating gives CASKLAGDPHEQYF.

This chain links TRBV6-6 with TRBJ1-5; possible D gene TRBD1, 5 bases. Germline CDR1 is MNHNY and CDR2 is SVGAGI (reference sequence). The V end lost 5 bases, the J end lost 4 bases, and 12 bases lay between the germline ends. The CDR3 length is 14 residues. The CDR3 sequence is CASSPDKGNQPQHF. CDR3 in DNA: TGTGCCAGCAGTCCGGACAAGGGAAATCAGCCCCAGCATTTT.

The rearrangement joins TRBV4-3 to TRBJ2-1, with a weak D call TRBD1 (5 bases). Germline CDR1 is LGHNA and CDR2 is YSLEER. V was cut by 0 bases and J by 5 bases, with 23 bases left in between. This CDR3 is 19 amino acids long. CDR3 protein: CASSQDSSDRADTDNEQFF. CDR3 DNA sequence: TGCGCCAGCAGCCAAGATTCGTCCGATCGGGCGGACACGGACAATGAGCAGTTCTTC.

This clone occurred a few times. The rearrangement links TRBV2 to TRBJ2-1; 8 positions match TRBD2. In germline, CDR1 is SNHLY, CDR2 FYNNEI. J gave up 7 bases and V 8 bases, and 13 bases lay outside the gene matches. The CDR3 consists of 15 residues. The CDR3 DNA reads TGTGCCAGCCAAATCCCAGCGGGAGTGGGTAATGAGCAGTTCTTC. Protein: CASQIPAGVGNEQFF.

CDR3 protein: CASSESRGQGKTEAFF. In DNA form, the CDR3 reads TGCGCCAGCAGTGAGTCGCGGGGACAGGGAAAGACTGAAGCTTTCTTT. J is TRBJ1-1 and V is TRBV10-1; TRBD1 agrees at 9 bases. J was trimmed by 5 bases and V by 0 bases; bases with no gene match: 7. The V gene's germline CDR1 is WNHNN and CDR2 SYGVQD (reference sequence). The CDR3 extends over 16 amino acids.

This rearrangement joins TRBV29-1 to TRBJ1-2; the match to TRBD1 covers 11 bases. Germline V gene data show CDR1 as SQVTM and CDR2 as ANQGSEA. With V trimmed by 5 bases and J by 6 bases, 2 bases remained unmatched. The CDR3 sequence is 12 residues long. CDR3 sequence reads: CSVRTGGDGYTF. In nucleotides, the CDR3 is TGCAGCGTTCGGACAGGGGGCGATGGCTACACCTTC. The full variable domain, its missing parts supplied by reference TRBV29-1 and TRBJ1-2, is SAVISQKPSRDICQRGTSLTIQCQVDSQVTMMFWYRQQPGQSLTLIATANQGSEATYESGFVIDKFPISRPNLTFSTLTVSNMSPEDSSIYLCSVRTGGDGYTFGSGTRLTVV.

The rearrangement links TRBV11-3 to TRBJ2-3; TRBD1 might be the D (5 bases). Germline CDR1 is SGHNT and CDR2 is YENEEA. This CDR3 has 16 amino acids. V lost 1 base and J lost 0, with 11 bases in between. CDR3 nucleotides: TGTGCCAGCAGCTTAGGTCCAGGGCGTAGCACAGATACGCAGTATTTT. Its translation is CASSLGPGRSTDTQYF.